What follows are 5 T cell receptor beta chains derived from one specimen sequenced in a study of cytomegalovirus exposure and HLA in healthy donors. 13 Jbeta primers and 60 Vbeta primers were used for the PCR. Clones were read by immunoSEQ multiplex PCR, and TCRdb kept only the in-frame ones, dropping some. The sample contains fewer than 80,000 clones, about 78% of which appear only once. The sample was PBMCs. The source of these receptors is a man between 18 and 35 years old in good health and CMV-seronegative.

This chain links TRBV7-2 with TRBJ2-5; weak D call: TRBD1 (6 bases). The length of the CDR3 is 14 residues. V lost 2 bases and J lost 0, with 7 bases in between. The germline V gene has CDR1 SGHTA and CDR2 FQGNSA. The DNA of the CDR3 is TGTGCCAGCAGCTTACAGGGGTACCAAGAGACCCAGTACTTC. It encodes CASSLQGYQETQYF.

In DNA form, the CDR3 reads TGTGCCAGCAGCTTCTTGAACACCGGGGAGCTGTTTTTT. This encodes CASSFLNTGELFF. The V call is TRBV11-2, the J call TRBJ2-2; D gene unclear. CDR1 is SGHAT and CDR2 is FQNNGV in the germline V gene. The CDR3 is made up of 13 amino acids. V was trimmed by 3 bases and J by 1 base, leaving 3 bases between them. Supplemented by reference TRBV11-2 and TRBJ2-2, the full variable domain reads EAGVAQSPRYKIIEKRQSVAFWCNPISGHATLYWYQQILGQGPKLLIQFQNNGVVDDSQLPKDRFSAERLKGVDSTLKIQPAKLEDSAVYLCASSFLNTGELFFGEGSRLTVL.

The CDR3, as DNA: TGTGCCAGCAGCACAAGAGGCGGGCAGGCGGCACGTGGCACTGAAGCTTTCTTT. This codes for CASSTRGGQAARGTEAFF. The chain carries TRBV7-2 and TRBJ1-1; no firm D call. The CDR3 spans 18 residues. V dropped 5 bases and J dropped 4 bases, with 26 bases sitting between them. The germline CDR1 and CDR2 sequences are SGHTA and FQGNSA.

The chain combines TRBV7-7 with TRBJ2-5, with TRBD1 matching 10 bases. The length of the CDR3 is 15 residues. Losses at the gene ends were 5 bases for V and 5 bases for J; bases not matched to a gene: 8. Germline CDR1 SSHAT, CDR2 FNYEAQ (reference sequence). The CDR3 sequence: CASSPGTGVRETQYF. Here the CDR3 DNA reads TGTGCCAGCAGCCCCGGGACAGGGGTTAGGGAGACCCAGTACTTC.

This rearrangement joins TRBV28 to TRBJ1-1; 7 nucleotides match TRBD1. CDR1 and CDR2 from the germline V gene are MDHEN and SYDVKM. V trimming: 6 bases; J trimming: 1 base; junction bases outside the gene matches: 5. The CDR3 covers 14 residues. CDR3 in DNA: TGTGCCAGCAGACCCGGGACAGCGAACACTGAAGCTTTCTTT. The encoded protein is CASRPGTANTEAFF. The full variable domain, in which reference TRBV28 and TRBJ1-1 provide the parts outside the CDR3, is DVKVTQSSRYLVKRTGEKVFLECVQDMDHENMFWYRQDPGLGLRLIYFSYDVKMKEKGDIPEGYSVSREKKERFSLILESASTNQTSMYLCASRPGTANTEAFFGQGTRLTVV.